This T cell receptor (beta chain) stems from a study of T cell changes during pregnancy in multiple sclerosis. Assay: immunoSEQ multiplex PCR; the TCRdb copy retains only in-frame clones and omits some. The data contain over 45,000 clones, nearly 95% of them seen just once; the ten biggest clones take up 2% to 3%. The origin of this receptor is a female donor with multiple sclerosis, enrolled in a pregnancy study. The sample consisted of CD8+ T cells from peripheral blood mononuclear cells, taken in the third trimester of pregnancy.

Here the CDR3 reads CASSASSGRAADTQYF. CDR3 DNA sequence: TGTGCCAGCAGTGCGTCTAGCGGGAGGGCCGCAGATACGCAGTATTTT. This chain joins TRBV6-1 and TRBJ2-3; 12 bases map to TRBD2. The germline V gene encodes CDR1 MNHNS and CDR2 SASEGT. This CDR3 region has 16 residues. The V gene end was trimmed by 4 bases and the J gene end by 4 bases; junction bases not matched to a gene: 6.